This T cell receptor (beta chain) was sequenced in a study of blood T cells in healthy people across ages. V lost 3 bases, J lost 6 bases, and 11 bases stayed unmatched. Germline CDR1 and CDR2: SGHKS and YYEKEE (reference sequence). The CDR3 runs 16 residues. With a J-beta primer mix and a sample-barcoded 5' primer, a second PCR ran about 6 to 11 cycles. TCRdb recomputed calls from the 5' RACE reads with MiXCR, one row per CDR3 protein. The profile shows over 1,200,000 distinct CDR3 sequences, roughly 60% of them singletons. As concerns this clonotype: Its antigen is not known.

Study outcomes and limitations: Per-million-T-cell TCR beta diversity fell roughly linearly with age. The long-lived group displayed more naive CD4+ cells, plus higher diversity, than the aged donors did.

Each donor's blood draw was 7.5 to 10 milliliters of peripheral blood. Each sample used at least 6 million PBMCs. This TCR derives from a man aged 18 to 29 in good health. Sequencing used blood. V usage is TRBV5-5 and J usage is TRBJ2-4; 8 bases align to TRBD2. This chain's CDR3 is CASSWTGGYLGNIQYF. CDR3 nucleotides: TGTGCCAGCAGCTGGACGGGGGGGTACCTGGGAAACATTCAGTACTTC.